The entry below describes one TCR beta chain. Antigen specificity is unknown. The data derive from a study of shared clonotypes between healthy human individuals. Whole-study results and caveats: Although depth was large, rarefaction showed that sequencing of the sorted subsets was incomplete. Clonotypes not shared had lower generation probabilities than those common to all four donors. Since donors were few, the genetic and exposure-history diversity represented was limited.

Sequenced by immunoSEQ multiplex PCR; TCRdb stores in-frame clones only, minus some. The data show millions of clones, approximately 94% seen once. Naive CD8 isolation took CD45RO-negative cells positively selected for CCR7 and excluded terminally differentiated effector memory CD45RA+ cells. This clonotype was obtained from a man younger than 35 in good health. The sequenced sample was naive CD8+ T cells sorted from blood.

CDR3 in DNA: TGCGCCAGCAGCTTAAAGACAGGGTACTACGAGCAGTACTTC. This encodes CASSLKTGYYEQYF. The V call is TRBV5-1, the J call TRBJ2-7; 7 bases map to TRBD1. CDR3 size: 14 residues. The V gene's germline CDR1 is SGHRS and CDR2 YFSETQ. The trim removed 2 bases at V and 3 bases at J, leaving 5 bases unmatched.